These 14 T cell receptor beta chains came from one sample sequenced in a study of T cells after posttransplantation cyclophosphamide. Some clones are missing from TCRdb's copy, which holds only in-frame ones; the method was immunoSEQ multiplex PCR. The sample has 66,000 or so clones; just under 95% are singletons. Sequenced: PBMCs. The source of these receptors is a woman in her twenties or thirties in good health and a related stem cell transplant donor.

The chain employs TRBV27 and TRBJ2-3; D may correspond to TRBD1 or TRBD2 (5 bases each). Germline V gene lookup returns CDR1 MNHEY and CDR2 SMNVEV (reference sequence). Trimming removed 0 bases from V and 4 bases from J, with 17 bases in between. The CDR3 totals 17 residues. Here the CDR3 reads CASSLSAPTGTPDTQYF. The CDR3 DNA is TGTGCCAGCAGTTTATCGGCGCCCACGGGGACCCCAGATACGCAGTATTTT.

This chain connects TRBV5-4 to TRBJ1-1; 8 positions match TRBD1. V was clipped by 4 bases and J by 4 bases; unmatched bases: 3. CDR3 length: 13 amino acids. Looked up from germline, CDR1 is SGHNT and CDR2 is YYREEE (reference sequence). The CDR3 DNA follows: TGTGCCAGCAGCAACGACAGGGGCACTGAAGCTTTCTTT. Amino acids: CASSNDRGTEAFF.

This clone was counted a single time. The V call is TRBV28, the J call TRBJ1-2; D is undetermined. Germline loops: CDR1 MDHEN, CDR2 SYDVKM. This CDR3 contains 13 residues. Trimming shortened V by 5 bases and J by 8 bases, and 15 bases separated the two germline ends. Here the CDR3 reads CASSGSEWVGYTF. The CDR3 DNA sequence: TGTGCCAGCAGTGGTTCTGAGTGGGTCGGCTACACCTTC.

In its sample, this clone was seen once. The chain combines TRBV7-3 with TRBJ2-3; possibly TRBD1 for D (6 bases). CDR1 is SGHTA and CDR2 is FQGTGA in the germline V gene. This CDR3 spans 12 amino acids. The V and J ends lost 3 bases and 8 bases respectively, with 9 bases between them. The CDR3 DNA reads TGTGCCAGCAGCTTGAGGGGGTCTACGCAGTATTTT. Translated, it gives CASSLRGSTQYF.

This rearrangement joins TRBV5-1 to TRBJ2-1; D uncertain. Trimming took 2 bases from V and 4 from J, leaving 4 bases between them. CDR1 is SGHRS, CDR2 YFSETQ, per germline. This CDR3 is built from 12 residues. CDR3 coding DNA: TGCGCCAGCAGCTTAAAGTACAATGAGCAGTTCTTC. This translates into CASSLKYNEQFF.

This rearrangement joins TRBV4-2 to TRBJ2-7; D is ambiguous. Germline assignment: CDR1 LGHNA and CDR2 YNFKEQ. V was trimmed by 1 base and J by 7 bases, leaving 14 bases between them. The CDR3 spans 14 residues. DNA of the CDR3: TGTGCCAGCAGCCAAGTTGCGGTAAGAGGAGAGCAGTACTTC. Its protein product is CASSQVAVRGEQYF.

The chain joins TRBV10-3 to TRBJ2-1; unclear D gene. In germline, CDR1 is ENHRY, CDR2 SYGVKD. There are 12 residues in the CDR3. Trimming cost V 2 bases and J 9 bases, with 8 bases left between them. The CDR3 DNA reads TGTGCCATCAGTGAGAACTCGGGTGAGCAGTTCTTC. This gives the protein CAISENSGEQFF.

CDR3 region: CASSPRTVSYNEQFF. For the CDR3, the DNA is TGTGCCAGCAGCCCCCGGACGGTTTCCTACAATGAGCAGTTCTTC. The chain links TRBV6-1 to TRBJ2-1; D is undetermined. This CDR3 has 15 residues. V lost 6 bases and J 1 base, leaving 13 bases between the germline ends. Germline V gives CDR1 MNHNS, CDR2 SASEGT.

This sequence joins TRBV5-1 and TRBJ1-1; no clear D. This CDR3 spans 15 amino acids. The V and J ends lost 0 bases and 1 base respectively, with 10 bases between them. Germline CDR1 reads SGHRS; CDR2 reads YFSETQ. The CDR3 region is CASSLEYGGNTEAFF. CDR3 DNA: TGCGCCAGCAGCTTGGAGTACGGCGGGAACACTGAAGCTTTCTTT.

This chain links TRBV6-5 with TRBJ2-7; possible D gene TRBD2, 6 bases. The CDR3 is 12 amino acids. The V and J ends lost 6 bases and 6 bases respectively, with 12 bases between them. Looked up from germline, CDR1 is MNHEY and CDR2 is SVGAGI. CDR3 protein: CASSLGGFEQYF. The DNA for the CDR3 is TGTGCCAGCAGCCTCGGGGGATTCGAGCAGTACTTC.

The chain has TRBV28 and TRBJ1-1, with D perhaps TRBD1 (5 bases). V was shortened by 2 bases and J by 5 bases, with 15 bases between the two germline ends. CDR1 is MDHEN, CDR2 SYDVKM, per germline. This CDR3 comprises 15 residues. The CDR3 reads CASSLLAGKGTEAFF. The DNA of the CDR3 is TGTGCCAGCAGTTTACTGGCAGGGAAGGGGACTGAAGCTTTCTTT.

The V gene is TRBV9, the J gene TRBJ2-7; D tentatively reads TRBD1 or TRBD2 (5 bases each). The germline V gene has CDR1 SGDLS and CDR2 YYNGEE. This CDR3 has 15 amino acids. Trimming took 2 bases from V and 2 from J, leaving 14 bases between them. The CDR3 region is CASSVGPFSTYEQYF. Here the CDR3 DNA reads TGTGCCAGCAGCGTGGGACCGTTTAGCACCTACGAGCAGTACTTC.

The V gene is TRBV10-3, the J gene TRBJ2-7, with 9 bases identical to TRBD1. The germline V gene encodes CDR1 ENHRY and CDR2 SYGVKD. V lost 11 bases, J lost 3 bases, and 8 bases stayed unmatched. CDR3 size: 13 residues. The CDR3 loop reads CASRPGQGYEQYF. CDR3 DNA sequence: TGTGCCTCGAGACCGGGACAGGGCTACGAGCAGTACTTC.

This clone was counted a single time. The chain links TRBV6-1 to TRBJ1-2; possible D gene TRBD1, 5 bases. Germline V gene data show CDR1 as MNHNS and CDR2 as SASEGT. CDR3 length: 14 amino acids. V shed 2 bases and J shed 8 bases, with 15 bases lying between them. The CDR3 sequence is CASSERGHGDGYTF. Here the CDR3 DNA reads TGTGCCAGCAGTGAAAGGGGTCATGGAGACGGCTACACCTTC.